Following are 14 T cell receptor beta chains from one sample sequenced in a study of regulatory T cells in long-lasting Graves disease. According to the study, TCR beta libraries were built with iRepertoire HTBI primers and CDR3-region Arm-PCR. TCRdb independently ran MiXCR on the multiplex PCR reads; one entry per CDR3 protein. Of 450,000 to 700,000 distinct CDR3 sequences in the sample, approximately 13% were seen once. As for time point: newly diagnosed GD, antithyroid drugs for less than 3 months. PBMC RNA was the source of the TCR library. These data also formed part of another study, on T cells in Graves' hyperthyroidism and ophthalmopathy.

The source material was peripheral blood mononuclear cells (PBMCs), sampled at new diagnosis, from a patient treated with antithyroid drugs. Receptors originate from a man aged 30 to 39 with Graves disease.

Many counts were recorded for this clonotype. The chain links TRBV29-1 to TRBJ1-1; the D gene is possibly TRBD1 (5 bases). The CDR3 has 13 residues. Germline V gene lookup returns CDR1 SQVTM and CDR2 ANQGSEA. Trimming removed 6 bases at V and 0 bases at J, with 11 bases between. CDR3 amino acids: CSVPMGVNTEAFF. The CDR3 DNA is TGCAGCGTCCCTATGGGGGTGAACACTGAAGCTTTCTTT. The full variable domain, completed using reference TRBV29-1 and TRBJ1-1, is SAVISQKPSRDICQRGTSLTIQCQVDSQVTMMFWYRQQPGQSLTLIATANQGSEATYESGFVIDKFPISRPNLTFSTLTVSNMSPEDSSIYLCSVPMGVNTEAFFGQGTRLTVV.

This clonotype has just a few counts. The chain employs TRBV20-1 and TRBJ2-3, with D perhaps TRBD2 (7 bases). This CDR3 contains 14 residues. Germline V lookup: CDR1 DFQATT, CDR2 SNEGSKA (reference sequence). Trimming cost V 5 bases and J 6 bases, with 18 bases left between them. CDR3 sequence: CSALREDSMDTQYF. The CDR3 nucleotides read TGCAGTGCTTTACGGGAGGACAGTATGGATACGCAGTATTTT.

This clonotype showed up many times. The V and J genes are TRBV12-5 and TRBJ2-1, with no clear D. Trimming left V 2 bases short and J 4 bases short, with 9 bases between. Germline V lookup: CDR1 LGHNT, CDR2 FRNRAP. The CDR3 length is 14 residues. The CDR3 is CASGLLTLYNEQFF. The CDR3 coding sequence is TGTGCTAGTGGTTTGTTGACTCTATACAATGAGCAGTTCTTC.

This chain joins TRBV18 and TRBJ2-7; maybe TRBD1 (6 bases). The length of the CDR3 is 13 residues. Trimming took off 3 bases at V and 3 bases at J, with 9 bases between the two ends. Germline V CDR1 and CDR2: KGHSH, LQKENI. The CDR3 spells CASSPVGGYEQYF. CDR3 bases: TGTGCCAGCTCACCCGTAGGGGGCTACGAGCAGTACTTC.

This clonotype was seen at least ten times. The chain uses TRBV19 and TRBJ1-1; a possible D gene is TRBD1 (5 bases). Germline CDR1 LNHDA, CDR2 SQIVND (reference sequence). The CDR3 covers 14 residues. The V end was cut by 7 bases, the J end by 6 bases, with 18 bases between. The CDR3 region has the DNA TGTGCCAGTAAGAAGGGTCTAGGGGACCCTGAAGCTTTCTTT. This codes for CASKKGLGDPEAFF.

The sample holds many counts of this clonotype. The rearrangement joins TRBV6-1 to TRBJ2-5; D is unclear. In germline, CDR1 is MNHNS, CDR2 SASEGT. The CDR3 runs 15 residues. The ends were cut back, 5 bases at V and 0 bases at J, with 13 bases in the middle. CDR3 sequence reads: CASSPSFGYQETQYF. The CDR3 DNA is TGTGCCAGCAGTCCATCTTTCGGCTACCAAGAGACCCAGTACTTC.

The sample holds many counts of this clonotype. The chain has TRBV20-1 and TRBJ2-1, with TRBD1 matching over 7 bases. This CDR3 contains 15 residues. V shed 4 bases, J shed 4 bases, and the junction held 10 bases outside the gene matches. CDR1 DFQATT and CDR2 SNEGSKA come from the germline V gene (reference sequence). The CDR3: CSANRDSPPYNEQFF. The CDR3 DNA reads as TGCAGTGCTAACCGGGACAGTCCACCTTACAATGAGCAGTTCTTC.

Comments on this clonotype: This may be a read error, as it is one base from a much larger clone. The V call is TRBV7-6, the J call TRBJ2-7; 7 nucleotides align to TRBD2. There are 15 residues in the CDR3. V dropped 1 base and J dropped 8; count of bases not matched to a gene: 11. In germline, CDR1 is SGHVS, CDR2 FNYEAQ. The CDR3 DNA sequence: TGTGCCAGCAGCTTAGAGGGCGGGAGCACGGACAAGCAGTACTTC. It specifies CASSLEGGSTDKQYF.

This clonotype was seen many times. A junction end diverges from the germline sequence, so it may reflect a read error. V and J are TRBV11-2 and TRBJ2-7; D may match TRBD1 or TRBD2 (5 bases each). Germline V lookup: CDR1 SGHAT, CDR2 FQNNGV. This CDR3 has 15 amino acids. The CDR3 nucleotides read TGTGCCAGCAGCCGAAGTCGGGACGGCCCCTATGAGCAGTACTTC. Translated: CASSRSRDGPYEQYF.

This clonotype has a handful of counts. This chain's CDR3 is CASSPGLAGGTVQYF. The CDR3, as DNA: TGTGCCAGCAGTCCCGGACTAGCGGGTGGTACGGTGCAGTACTTC. The genes are TRBV14 and TRBJ2-7; TRBD2 matches at 11 bases. Per the germline V gene, CDR1 is SGHDN and CDR2 is FVKESK. V was pared by 6 bases and J by 9 bases, with 13 bases of the junction left unmatched. The CDR3 consists of 15 residues.

This clonotype was recorded at least ten times. This chain joins TRBV20-1 and TRBJ2-3; tentatively, D is TRBD2 (5 bases). The CDR3 loop spans 15 amino acids. CDR1 is DFQATT and CDR2 is SNEGSKA in the germline V gene (reference sequence). V gave up 6 bases and J gave up 4 bases, with 20 bases separating them. The CDR3 loop reads CSAPSGLGLSDTQYF. CDR3 in DNA: TGCAGTGCCCCATCCGGACTCGGCCTCTCAGATACGCAGTATTTT.

For the CDR3, the DNA is TGTGCCAGCAGTTACGGGGACAAGGGCGGCTACACCTTC. Its translation is CASSYGDKGGYTF. The chain couples TRBV6-2 or TRBV6-3 to TRBJ1-2; tentatively, D is TRBD1 (6 bases). V lost 2 bases and J lost 8, with 12 bases in between. Germline V gene data show CDR1 as MNHEY and CDR2 as SVGEGT. This CDR3 spans 13 amino acids.

In its sample, this clonotype was seen many times. V and J are TRBV7-9 and TRBJ2-3, with D perhaps matching TRBD2 (6 bases). Germline V gene sequence: CDR1 SEHNR, CDR2 FQNEAQ (reference sequence). V was clipped by 6 bases and J by 6 bases, with 19 bases between them. CDR3 length: 15 amino acids. The CDR3 DNA reads as TGTGCCAGCAGTTCTCCTTCGAACCGGGAGGATACGCAGTATTTT. Protein product: CASSSPSNREDTQYF.

This clonotype was recorded at least ten times. The chain employs TRBV29-1 and TRBJ2-5; tentative D call: TRBD2 (6 bases). This CDR3 has 17 amino acids. The V gene lost 1 base and the J gene lost 1 base, with 19 bases spanning the gap. The germline CDR1 and CDR2 sequences are SQVTM and ANQGSEA. CDR3 bases: TGCAGCGTTGAAGTAGGGGAATGGGCGGGGATCCAAGAGACCCAGTACTTC. Its protein is CSVEVGEWAGIQETQYF. Combining the CDR3 with reference TRBV29-1 and TRBJ2-5 gives the whole variable domain SAVISQKPSRDICQRGTSLTIQCQVDSQVTMMFWYRQQPGQSLTLIATANQGSEATYESGFVIDKFPISRPNLTFSTLTVSNMSPEDSSIYLCSVEVGEWAGIQETQYFGPGTRLLVL.